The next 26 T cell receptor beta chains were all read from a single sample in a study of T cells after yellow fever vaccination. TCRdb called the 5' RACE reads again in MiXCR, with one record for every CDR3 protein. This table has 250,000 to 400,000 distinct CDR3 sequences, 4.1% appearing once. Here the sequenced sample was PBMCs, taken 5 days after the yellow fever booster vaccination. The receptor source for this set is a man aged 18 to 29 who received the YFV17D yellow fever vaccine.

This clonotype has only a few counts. The CDR3 reads CASSREWAGANVLTF. Here the CDR3 DNA reads TGTGCCAGCAGCCGAGAGTGGGCTGGGGCCAACGTCCTGACTTTC. The genes are TRBV7-3 and TRBJ2-6; D is unclear. The CDR3 length is 15 residues. Looked up from germline, CDR1 is SGHTA and CDR2 is FQGTGA. The ends were cut back, 5 bases at V and 2 bases at J, with 10 bases in the middle. Full variable domain (remainder filled in from reference TRBV7-3 and TRBJ2-6): GAGVSQTPSNKVTEKGKYVELRCDPISGHTALYWYRQSLGQGPEFLIYFQGTGAADDSGLPNDRFFAVRPEGSVSTLKIQRTERGDSAVYLCASSREWAGANVLTFGAGSRLTVL.

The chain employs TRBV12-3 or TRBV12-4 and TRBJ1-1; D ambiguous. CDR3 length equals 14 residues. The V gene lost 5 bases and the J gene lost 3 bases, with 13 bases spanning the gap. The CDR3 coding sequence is TGTGCCAGCAGTGCCGGGAGCTGGGACACTGAAGCTTTCTTT. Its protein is CASSAGSWDTEAFF.

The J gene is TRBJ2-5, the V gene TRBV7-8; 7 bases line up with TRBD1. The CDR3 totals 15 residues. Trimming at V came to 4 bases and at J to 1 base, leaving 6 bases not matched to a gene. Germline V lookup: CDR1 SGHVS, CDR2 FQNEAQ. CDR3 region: CASSSPDRSQETQYF. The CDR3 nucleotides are TGTGCCAGCAGCTCCCCGGACAGGAGCCAAGAGACCCAGTACTTC. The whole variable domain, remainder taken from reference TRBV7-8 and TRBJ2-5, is GAGVSQSPRYKVAKRGQDVALRCDPISGHVSLFWYQQALGQGPEFLTYFQNEAQLDKSGLPSDRFFAERPEGSVSTLKIQRTQQEDSAVYLCASSSPDRSQETQYFGPGTRLLVL.

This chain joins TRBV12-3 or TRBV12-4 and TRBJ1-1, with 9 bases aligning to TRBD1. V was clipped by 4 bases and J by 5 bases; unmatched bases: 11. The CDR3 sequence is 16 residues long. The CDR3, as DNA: TGTGCCAGCAGTTCCGTTACCGGGACAGGGATGACTGAAGCTTTCTTT. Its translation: CASSSVTGTGMTEAFF.

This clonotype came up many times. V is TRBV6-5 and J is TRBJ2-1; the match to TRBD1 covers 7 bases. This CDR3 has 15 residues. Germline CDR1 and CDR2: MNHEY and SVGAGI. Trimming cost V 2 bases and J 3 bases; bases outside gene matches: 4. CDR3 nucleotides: TGTGCCAGCAGTTACGAGACAGGGTTCTACAATGAGCAGTTCTTC. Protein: CASSYETGFYNEQFF.

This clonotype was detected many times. The CDR3 nucleotides read TGTGCCAGCAGCAGAGCAGTAAGCTCCTATAATTCACCCCTCCACTTT. This encodes CASSRAVSSYNSPLHF. The V call is TRBV7-9, the J call TRBJ1-6; D unresolved. CDR1 is SEHNR and CDR2 is FQNEAQ in the germline V gene (reference sequence). V lost 5 bases and J 0 bases, leaving 11 bases between the germline ends. The CDR3 length is 16 residues.

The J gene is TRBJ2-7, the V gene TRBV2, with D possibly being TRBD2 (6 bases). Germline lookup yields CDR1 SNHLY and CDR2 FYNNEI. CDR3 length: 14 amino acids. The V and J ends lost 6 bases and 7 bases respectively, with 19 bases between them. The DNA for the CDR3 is TGTGCCAGCAGCCGACCCGGAGGGGCGCGAGAGCAGTACGTC. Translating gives CASSRPGGAREQYV.

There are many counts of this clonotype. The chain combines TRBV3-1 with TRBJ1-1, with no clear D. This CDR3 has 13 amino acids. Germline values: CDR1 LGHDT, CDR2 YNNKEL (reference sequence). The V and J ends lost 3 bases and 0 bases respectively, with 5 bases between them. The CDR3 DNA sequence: TGTGCCAGCAGCCAGGGGTTGAACACTGAAGCTTTCTTT. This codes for CASSQGLNTEAFF.

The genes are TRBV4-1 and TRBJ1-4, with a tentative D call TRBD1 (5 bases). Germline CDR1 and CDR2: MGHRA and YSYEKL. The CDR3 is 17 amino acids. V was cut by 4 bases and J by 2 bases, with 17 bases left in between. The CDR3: CASSPLLRGPTNEKLFF. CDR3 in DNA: TGCGCCAGCAGCCCACTGTTGAGGGGTCCGACTAATGAAAAACTGTTTTTT.

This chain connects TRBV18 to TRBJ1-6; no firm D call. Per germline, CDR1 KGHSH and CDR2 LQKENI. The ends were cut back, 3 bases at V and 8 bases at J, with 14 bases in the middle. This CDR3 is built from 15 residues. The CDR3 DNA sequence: TGTGCCAGCTCACCCCTGGCGGGCCGTGATTCACCCCTCCACTTT. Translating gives CASSPLAGRDSPLHF.

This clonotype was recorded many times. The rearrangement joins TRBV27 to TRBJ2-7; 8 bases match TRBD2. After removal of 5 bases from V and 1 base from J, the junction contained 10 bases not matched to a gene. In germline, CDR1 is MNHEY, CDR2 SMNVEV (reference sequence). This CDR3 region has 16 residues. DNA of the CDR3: TGTGCCAGCAGTCCGTTCGGGGGGGCCTCGTCCTACGAGCAGTACGTC. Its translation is CASSPFGGASSYEQYV.

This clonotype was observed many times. The chain's CDR3 is CASSQVEYSGGDTQYF. In DNA form, the CDR3 reads TGTGCCAGCAGCCAAGTCGAGTATAGCGGGGGAGATACGCAGTATTTT. The V gene is TRBV3-1, the J gene TRBJ2-3, with 9 bases aligning to TRBD2. This CDR3 region has 16 residues. The germline gives CDR1 LGHDT, CDR2 YNNKEL (reference sequence). The V and J ends lost 1 base and 5 bases, in that order; junction bases with no gene match: 7.

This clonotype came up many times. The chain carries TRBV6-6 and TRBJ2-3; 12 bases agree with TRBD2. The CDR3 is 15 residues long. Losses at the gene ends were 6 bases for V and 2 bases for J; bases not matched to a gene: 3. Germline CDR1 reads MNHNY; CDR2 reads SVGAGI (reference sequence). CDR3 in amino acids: CASSGLAGFTDTQYF. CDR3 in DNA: TGTGCCAGCAGCGGACTAGCGGGGTTCACAGATACGCAGTATTTT.

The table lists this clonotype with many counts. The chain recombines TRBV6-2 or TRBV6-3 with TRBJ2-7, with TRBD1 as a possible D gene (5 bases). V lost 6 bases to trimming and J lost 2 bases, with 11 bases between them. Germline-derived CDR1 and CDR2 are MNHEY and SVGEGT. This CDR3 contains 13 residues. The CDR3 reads CASRPPDTYEQYV. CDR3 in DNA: TGTGCCAGCAGGCCCCCGGACACCTACGAGCAGTACGTC.

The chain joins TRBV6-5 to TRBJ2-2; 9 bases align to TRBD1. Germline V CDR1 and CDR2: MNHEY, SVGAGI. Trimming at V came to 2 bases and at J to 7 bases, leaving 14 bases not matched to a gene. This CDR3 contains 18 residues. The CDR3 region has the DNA TGTGCCAGCAGTTACGGTTGGGACAGGGAGAGGGAAGGCGGGGAGCTGTTTTTT. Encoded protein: CASSYGWDREREGGELFF.

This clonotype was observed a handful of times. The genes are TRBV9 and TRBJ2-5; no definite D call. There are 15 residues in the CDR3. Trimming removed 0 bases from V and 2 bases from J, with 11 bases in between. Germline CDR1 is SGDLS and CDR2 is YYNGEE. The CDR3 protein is CASSVGGRTQETQYF. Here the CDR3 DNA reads TGTGCCAGCAGCGTAGGGGGAAGAACACAAGAGACCCAGTACTTC. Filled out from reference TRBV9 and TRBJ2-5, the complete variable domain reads DSGVTQTPKHLITATGQRVTLRCSPRSGDLSVYWYQQSLDQGLQFLIQYYNGEERAKGNILERFSAQQFPDLHSELNLSSLELGDSALYFCASSVGGRTQETQYFGPGTRLLVL.

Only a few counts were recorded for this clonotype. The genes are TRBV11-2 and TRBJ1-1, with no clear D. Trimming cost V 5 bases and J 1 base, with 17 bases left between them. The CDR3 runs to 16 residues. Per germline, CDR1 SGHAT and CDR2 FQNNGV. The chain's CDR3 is CASSPGGANSNTEAFF. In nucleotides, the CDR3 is TGTGCCAGCAGCCCAGGTGGTGCCAATTCGAACACTGAAGCTTTCTTT.

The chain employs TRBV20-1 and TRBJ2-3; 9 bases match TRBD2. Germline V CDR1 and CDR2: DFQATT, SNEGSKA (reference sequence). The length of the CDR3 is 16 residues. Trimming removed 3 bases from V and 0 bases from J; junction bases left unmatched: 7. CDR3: CSASPTLAGSTDTQYF. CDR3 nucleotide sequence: TGCAGTGCTAGCCCCACTCTAGCGGGGAGCACAGATACGCAGTATTTT.

The CDR3 protein is CSARARGTSNQPQHF. The CDR3 nucleotides read TGCAGTGCTAGGGCGCGAGGGACTTCCAATCAGCCCCAGCATTTT. The rearrangement uses TRBV20-1 and TRBJ1-5; weak D call: TRBD1 (5 bases). The V gene lost 3 bases and the J gene lost 3 bases, with 15 bases spanning the gap. This CDR3 is built from 15 residues. CDR1 is DFQATT and CDR2 is SNEGSKA in the germline V gene (reference sequence).

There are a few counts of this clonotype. DNA for the CDR3: TGTGCCTGGAGGCGCTCCGGGACTGGGAGCACTGAAGCTTTCTTT. Its translation: CAWRRSGTGSTEAFF. The V gene is TRBV30, the J gene TRBJ1-1, with D maybe TRBD1 (5 bases). Germline CDR1 reads GTSNPN; CDR2 reads SVGIG (reference sequence). The ends were cut back, 3 bases at V and 4 bases at J, with 18 bases in the middle. This CDR3 region has 15 residues. The entire variable domain, with the rest obtained from reference TRBV30 and TRBJ1-1, is as follows: SQTIHQWPATLVQPVGSPLSLECTVEGTSNPNLYWYRQAAGRGLQLLFYSVGIGQISSEVPQNLSASRPQDRQFILSSKKLLLSDSGFYLCAWRRSGTGSTEAFFGQGTRLTVV.

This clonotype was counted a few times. The CDR3 reads CASTADGNYEQYV. CDR3 nucleotides: TGTGCCAGCACCGCGGACGGTAACTACGAGCAGTACGTC. The chain combines TRBV28 with TRBJ2-7, with D unresolved. Germline V lookup: CDR1 MDHEN, CDR2 SYDVKM. The CDR3 loop spans 13 amino acids. Trimming left V 7 bases short and J 3 bases short, with 13 bases between.

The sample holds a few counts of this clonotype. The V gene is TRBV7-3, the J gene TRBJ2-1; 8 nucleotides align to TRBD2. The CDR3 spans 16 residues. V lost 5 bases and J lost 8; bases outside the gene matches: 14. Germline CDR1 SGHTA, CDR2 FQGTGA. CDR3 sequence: CASSNNGLARGDEQFF. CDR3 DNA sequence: TGTGCCAGCAGCAATAACGGACTAGCAAGGGGCGATGAGCAGTTCTTC.

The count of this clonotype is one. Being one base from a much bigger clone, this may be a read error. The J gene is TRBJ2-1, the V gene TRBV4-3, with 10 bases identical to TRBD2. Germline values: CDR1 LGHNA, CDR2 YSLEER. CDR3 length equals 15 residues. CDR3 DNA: TGCACCAGCAGCCAGGGACTAGCGCCCGGCAATGAGCAGTTCTTC. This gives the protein CTSSQGLAPGNEQFF.

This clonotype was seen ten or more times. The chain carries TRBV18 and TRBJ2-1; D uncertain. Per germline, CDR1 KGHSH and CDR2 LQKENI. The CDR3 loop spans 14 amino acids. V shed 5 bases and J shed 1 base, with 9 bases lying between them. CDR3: CASSKSTSYNEQFF. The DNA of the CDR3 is TGTGCCAGCTCAAAAAGCACTTCCTACAATGAGCAGTTCTTC.

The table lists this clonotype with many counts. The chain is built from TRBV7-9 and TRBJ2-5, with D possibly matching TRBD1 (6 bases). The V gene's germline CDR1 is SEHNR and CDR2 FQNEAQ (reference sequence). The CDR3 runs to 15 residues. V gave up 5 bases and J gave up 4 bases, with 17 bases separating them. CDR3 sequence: CASSPALAGAETQYF. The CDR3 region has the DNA TGTGCCAGCAGCCCGGCTCTGGCAGGGGCAGAGACCCAGTACTTC.

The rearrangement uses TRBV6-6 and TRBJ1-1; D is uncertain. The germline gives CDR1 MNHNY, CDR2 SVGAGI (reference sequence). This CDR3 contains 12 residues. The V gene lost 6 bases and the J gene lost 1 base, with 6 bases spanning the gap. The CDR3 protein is CASRAANTEAFF. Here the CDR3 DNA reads TGTGCCAGCAGGGCAGCGAACACTGAAGCTTTCTTT.